This T cell receptor (beta chain) was sequenced in a study of blood T cell repertoires in COVID-19. Study context: Researchers got acute and convalescent COVID-19 samples from the United States, Italy and Spain. PBMCs, B-cell-depleted T cells, or T cells were the source of the cDNA or gDNA that made up the material.

Original data processing: Amplification of reference gene primers provided the estimated nucleated cell counts. Generated by immunoSEQ multiplex PCR, the TCRdb table keeps only in-frame clones and is missing some. D and trimming come from the DNA, and the V and J calls and clone size come from that table. The sample has 200,000 to 300,000 clones; approximately 81% are singletons. Germline CDR1 MDHEN, CDR2 SYDVKM. The CDR3 has 14 amino acids. The trim removed 5 bases at V and 6 bases at J, leaving 1 base unmatched. The sequenced sample was peripheral blood. The rearrangement links TRBV28 to TRBJ1-6, with 10 positions matching TRBD1. The source of this sequence is a man aged 55 to 70 with acute or convalescent COVID-19. The CDR3 reads CASSDRGRNSPLHF. In DNA form, the CDR3 reads TGTGCCAGCAGTGACAGGGGGCGTAATTCACCCCTCCACTTT.